This T cell receptor (beta chain) was identified in a study of CD8 T cells in Susac syndrome. V was cut by 1 base and J by 7 bases, with 13 bases left in between. CDR3 length: 15 amino acids. Germline lookup yields CDR1 LGHNA and CDR2 YSLEER. The authors reverse transcribed roughly 0.5 to 1 ug RNA with random hexamers. TCRdb redid the calling of the immunoSEQ multiplex PCR reads with MiXCR, one entry per CDR3 protein. The top ten clones hold approximately 0.098% of a sample with about 190,000 distinct CDR3 sequences, around 95% of them seen once. The receptor comes from a human donor with Susac syndrome. The J gene is TRBJ1-4, the V gene TRBV4-3; D is undetermined. The sample consisted of CD4+ T cells from PBMCs. The CDR3: CASSQADLWGEKLFF. CDR3 nucleotide sequence: TGCGCCAGCAGCCAAGCAGATTTATGGGGTGAAAAACTGTTTTTT.